This TCR beta chain was retrieved from a study of lymphopenia after photon versus proton radiotherapy. General study points: After lymphocyte nadir, photon-treated repertoires showed oligoclonal expansion, especially CD8+ Temra. A bigger post-nadir fall in TCR diversity correlated inversely with survival time in deceased patients. Under photons, naive T cells and diversity fell while effector/memory populations rose.

This CDR3 has 14 residues. In germline, CDR1 is MNHNS, CDR2 SASEGT. V was cut by 8 bases and J by 2 bases, with 16 bases left in between. The repertoire was sequenced with immunoSEQ multiplex PCR; TCRdb's copy has only in-frame clones and lacks some. Altogether 65,000 to 70,000 clones are present, around 90% being singletons, with the ten largest covering approximately 2.9%. Concerning this clone itself: Its matching antigen is unknown.

The source is a woman in her 70s with pancreatic cancer. The specimen was peripheral blood, collected from a patient treated with photon-based radiotherapy. The chain combines TRBV6-1 with TRBJ2-7; D is possibly TRBD2 (7 bases). The DNA for the CDR3 is TGTGCCAGCCGTAAGCGGGACAATCCCTACGAGCAGTACTTC. Translation gives CASRKRDNPYEQYF.